The 17 T cell receptor beta chains given below trace back to one sample, sequenced in a study of blood T cell repertoires in COVID-19. TCRdb's table, derived via immunoSEQ multiplex PCR, lists solely in-frame clones and lacks some. The sample has 150,000 to 200,000 clones; 80% to 90% are singletons. Sequencing was done on a sample of peripheral blood. All receptors come from an older woman with COVID-19, enrolled during active disease.

The CDR3 coding sequence is TGTGCCAGCAGCCGAGGACAGTCCTCGACCTACGAGCAGTACGTC. It codes for CASSRGQSSTYEQYV. V usage is TRBV5-5 and J usage is TRBJ2-7; possible D gene TRBD1, 6 bases. CDR1 and CDR2 from the germline V gene are SGHKS and YYEKEE (reference sequence). This CDR3 is 15 amino acids long. V was trimmed by 4 bases and J by 2 bases, leaving 16 bases between them.

The chain combines TRBV2 with TRBJ2-7; no firm D call. Germline V gene data show CDR1 as SNHLY and CDR2 as FYNNEI. This CDR3 has 13 residues. With 7 bases removed from V and 0 bases from J, the gap between germline ends came to 10 bases. The CDR3 nucleotides are TGTGCCAGCACGAAGCGAGGCTCCTACGAGCAGTACTTC. Translation gives CASTKRGSYEQYF.

CDR3 DNA: TGTGCCAGTAGTAGGGGGGGCCTGTACACTGAAGCTTTCTTT. Its protein product is CASSRGGLYTEAFF. The V call is TRBV19, the J call TRBJ1-1, with D possibly matching TRBD1 (6 bases). Germline V gene sequence: CDR1 LNHDA, CDR2 SQIVND (reference sequence). With 4 bases removed from V and 3 bases from J, the gap between germline ends came to 12 bases. This CDR3 has 14 amino acids.

In its sample, this clone was seen once. The V call is TRBV28, the J call TRBJ1-2, with 10 bases matching TRBD1. V shed 5 bases, J shed 2 bases, and the junction held 5 bases outside the gene matches. CDR3 length: 15 amino acids. Germline V gene sequence: CDR1 MDHEN, CDR2 SYDVKM. The CDR3 loop is CASSPGDRGNYGYTF. The CDR3 DNA reads as TGTGCCAGCAGTCCCGGGGACAGGGGAAACTATGGCTACACCTTC.

In this sample, this clone turned up many times. The rearrangement uses TRBV15 and TRBJ2-6; no reliable D call. The V end lost 0 bases, the J end lost 0 bases, and 6 bases lay between the germline ends. The CDR3 is 16 amino acids. The germline V gene encodes CDR1 LNHNV and CDR2 YYDKDF (reference sequence). The CDR3 bases are TGTGCCACCAGCAGAGATTCGGGCTCTGGGGCCAACGTCCTGACTTTC. Protein sequence: CATSRDSGSGANVLTF.

This clone was observed once. This chain uses TRBV28 with TRBJ1-1; no clear D. V was cut by 6 bases and J by 0 bases, with 14 bases left in between. CDR3 length: 15 amino acids. Germline-derived CDR1 and CDR2 are MDHEN and SYDVKM. CDR3 in amino acids: CASSHPRHLNTEAFF. The CDR3 DNA follows: TGTGCCAGCAGCCATCCTCGACACCTGAACACTGAAGCTTTCTTT.

This clone appeared once. This chain joins TRBV27 and TRBJ2-2; perhaps TRBD1 as D (6 bases). Trimming shortened V by 7 bases and J by 5 bases, and 11 bases separated the two germline ends. The CDR3 is 13 amino acids. The germline CDR1 and CDR2 sequences are MNHEY and SMNVEV (reference sequence). Here the CDR3 reads CASKQGRTGELFF. The CDR3 DNA reads as TGTGCCAGCAAACAGGGAAGAACCGGGGAGCTGTTTTTT.

The table lists this clone with a count of one. The CDR3 nucleotides read TGTGCCAGCAGCTTGGCGGCAGGATACAATGAGCAGTTCTTC. Translation gives CASSLAAGYNEQFF. V usage is TRBV5-6 and J usage is TRBJ2-1; D gene uncertain. With 0 bases removed from V and 4 bases from J, the gap between germline ends came to 8 bases. The CDR3 contains 14 residues. In germline, CDR1 is SGHDT, CDR2 YYEEEE.

This CDR3 reads CASSIRGIGTGAPGANVLTF. In DNA, the CDR3 is TGTGCCAGTAGTATAAGGGGTATCGGGACAGGGGCCCCTGGGGCCAACGTCCTGACTTTC. V and J are TRBV19 and TRBJ2-6; 10 bases agree with TRBD1. V lost 2 bases, J lost 2 bases, and 12 bases stayed unmatched. The CDR3 totals 20 residues. Germline loops: CDR1 LNHDA, CDR2 SQIVND (reference sequence).

The chain is built from TRBV4-2 and TRBJ2-3; 11 nucleotides align to TRBD2. Germline V gene sequence: CDR1 LGHNA, CDR2 YNFKEQ. There are 17 residues in the CDR3. The trim removed 5 bases at V and 2 bases at J, leaving 9 bases unmatched. In DNA form, the CDR3 reads TGTGCCAGCAGCAAACCTGGACTAGCGGGTACCACAGATACGCAGTATTTT. Translation: CASSKPGLAGTTDTQYF.

In DNA, the CDR3 is TGTGCCAGCAGTGTGGGACAGTCGTACGAGCAGTACTTC. Translated, it gives CASSVGQSYEQYF. The genes are TRBV12-3 or TRBV12-4 and TRBJ2-7, with TRBD1 matching 7 bases. This CDR3 comprises 13 residues. Losses at the gene ends were 5 bases for V and 4 bases for J; bases not matched to a gene: 5.

The V and J genes are TRBV18 and TRBJ2-7; D possibly corresponds to TRBD1 (6 bases). Trimming shortened V by 0 bases and J by 5 bases, and 8 bases separated the two germline ends. Looked up from germline, CDR1 is KGHSH and CDR2 is LQKENI. The CDR3 consists of 13 residues. The CDR3: CASSPPRGNEQYF. In DNA form, the CDR3 reads TGTGCCAGCTCACCACCCAGGGGCAACGAGCAGTACTTC.

The chain couples TRBV6-4 to TRBJ2-5; 9 bases align to TRBD1. The trim removed 3 bases at V and 3 bases at J, leaving 8 bases unmatched. This CDR3 is 16 amino acids long. CDR1 is MRHNA and CDR2 is SNTAGT in the germline V gene. CDR3 nucleotide sequence: TGTGCCAGCAGTGAGCCAGAAGGGACAGGGAAAGAGACCCAGTACTTC. This codes for CASSEPEGTGKETQYF.

The rearrangement joins TRBV3-1 (or the pseudogene TRBV3-2) to TRBJ2-5, with 10 positions matching TRBD2. CDR1 is LGHDT, CDR2 YNNKEL, per germline (reference sequence). The CDR3 loop spans 17 amino acids. J lost 5 bases, V lost 4 bases, and 13 bases had no gene match. This chain's CDR3 is CASSPREKRGGRETQYF. The CDR3 DNA reads TGTGCCAGCAGCCCCCGTGAGAAGCGGGGGGGCCGTGAGACCCAGTACTTC.

This rearrangement joins TRBV7-2 to TRBJ2-3; TRBD2 is a possible D gene (6 bases). The CDR3 covers 14 residues. Germline V gene lookup returns CDR1 SGHTA and CDR2 FQGNSA. Trimming stripped 3 bases from V and 4 bases from J, with 11 bases between. DNA of the CDR3: TGTGCCAGCAGCTTGCGGAGGGAGCCAGATACGCAGTATTTT. This codes for CASSLRREPDTQYF.

There are a few counts of this clone. J is TRBJ2-3 and V is TRBV7-8; 7 bases map to TRBD2. This CDR3 is 18 amino acids long. V was pared by 2 bases and J by 6 bases, with 17 bases of the junction left unmatched. CDR1 is SGHVS and CDR2 is FQNEAQ in the germline V gene. The CDR3 spells CASSLSPPLGGGVDTQYF. CDR3 nucleotides: TGTGCCAGCAGCTTAAGCCCGCCACTGGGCGGGGGAGTGGATACGCAGTATTTT.

In the case of this clone: One end of the junction is discordant with germline, which a read error may explain. The chain joins TRBV12-3 or TRBV12-4 to TRBJ1-2, with D unresolved. The CDR3 runs to 11 residues. The CDR3 sequence: CASSQSGLQVF. Written as DNA, the CDR3 is TGTGCCAGCAGCCAGAGTGGGCTTCAGGTCTTC.